The T cell receptor (beta chain) described here comes from a study of cytomegalovirus exposure and HLA in healthy donors. This clone was seen just once. Antigen specificity is unknown. Overall study findings and caveats: In a later analysis, productive TCRs from donors in an Asian-associated ancestry cluster reportedly carried fewer N-insertions than the cohort mean. A few chains linked to CMV were shown in vitro to be specific for CMV antigens.

The study ran its PCR with 60 Vbeta and 13 Jbeta primers. The table came from immunoSEQ multiplex PCR; TCRdb's copy has only in-frame clones and leaves some out. Of about 120,000 clones in the sample, under 80% were seen once. This CDR3 is 14 amino acids long. Germline V gene sequence: CDR1 MNHEY, CDR2 SMNVEV (reference sequence). The V gene lost 5 bases and the J gene lost 2 bases, with 13 bases spanning the gap. The rearrangement joins TRBV27 to TRBJ2-7, with a possible D match to TRBD1 (6 bases). This clonotype was sampled from a man between 60 and 75 years old in good health and CMV-seropositive. Sequencing input: PBMCs. The CDR3 bases are TGTGCCAGCAGTCAGCCGGACAGTACCTACGAGCAGTACTTC. It codes for CASSQPDSTYEQYF.